This TCR beta chain was documented in a study of regulatory T cells in long-lasting Graves disease. Overall study: Patients with persistent Graves' disease had over 5 years of antithyroid drugs and persistent TSH receptor antibodies.

Arm-PCR with iRepertoire HTBI primers amplified the CDR3 regions for these TCR beta libraries. TCRdb reprocessed the multiplex PCR reads via MiXCR and lists one record per CDR3 protein. Among roughly 500,000 distinct CDR3 sequences listed, 20% to 25% were seen once. Time point described: persistent/refractory GD, antithyroid drugs over 5 years with positive TRAb. From PBMCs, RNA was extracted and then used to make the TCR library. In its sample, this clonotype was seen many times. Germline CDR1 MNHEY, CDR2 SMNVEV (reference sequence). J gave up 5 bases and V 6 bases, and 9 bases lay outside the gene matches. There are 14 residues in the CDR3.

The gene calls are TRBV27 and TRBJ2-7; 8 bases line up with TRBD2. The receptor's source is a female donor with Graves disease. Sequencing was performed on peripheral blood mononuclear cells (PBMCs), taken when the disease was refractory, from a patient treated with antithyroid drugs. This CDR3 is CASRPGLESHEQYF. The CDR3, as DNA: TGTGCCAGCAGGCCGGGACTAGAGTCCCACGAGCAGTACTTC.